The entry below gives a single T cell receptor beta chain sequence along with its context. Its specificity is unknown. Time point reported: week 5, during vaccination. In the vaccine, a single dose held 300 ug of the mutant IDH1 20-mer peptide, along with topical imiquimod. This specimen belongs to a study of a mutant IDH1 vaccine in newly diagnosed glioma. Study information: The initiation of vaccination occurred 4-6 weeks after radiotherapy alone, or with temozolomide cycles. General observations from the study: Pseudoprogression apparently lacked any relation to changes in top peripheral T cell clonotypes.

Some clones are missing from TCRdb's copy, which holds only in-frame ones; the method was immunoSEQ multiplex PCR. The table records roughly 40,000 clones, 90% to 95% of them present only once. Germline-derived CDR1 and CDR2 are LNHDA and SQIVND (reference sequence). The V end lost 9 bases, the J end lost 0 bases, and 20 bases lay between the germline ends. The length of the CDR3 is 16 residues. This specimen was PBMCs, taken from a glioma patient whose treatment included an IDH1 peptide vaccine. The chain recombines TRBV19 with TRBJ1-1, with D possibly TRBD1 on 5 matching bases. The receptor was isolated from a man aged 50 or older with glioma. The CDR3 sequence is CASRLQGGAMNTEAFF. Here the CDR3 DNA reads TGTGCCAGCCGCCTGCAGGGAGGCGCGATGAACACTGAAGCTTTCTTT.